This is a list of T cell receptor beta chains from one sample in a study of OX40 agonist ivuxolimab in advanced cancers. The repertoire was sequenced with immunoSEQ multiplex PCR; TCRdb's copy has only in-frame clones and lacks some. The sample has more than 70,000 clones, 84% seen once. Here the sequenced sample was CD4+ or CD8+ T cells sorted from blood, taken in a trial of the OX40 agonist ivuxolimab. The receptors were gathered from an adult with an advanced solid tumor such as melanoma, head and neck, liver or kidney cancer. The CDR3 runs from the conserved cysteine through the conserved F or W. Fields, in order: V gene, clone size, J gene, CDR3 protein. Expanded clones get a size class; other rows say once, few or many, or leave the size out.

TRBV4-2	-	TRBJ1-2	CASSQDGVRDSDGYTF
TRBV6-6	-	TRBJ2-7	CASRRSSEQQYF
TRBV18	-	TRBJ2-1	CASSPGTAGEQFF
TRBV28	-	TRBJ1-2	CASSPAQPGYYGYTF
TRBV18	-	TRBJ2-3	CATSVSSGADTQYF
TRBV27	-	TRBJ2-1	CASSLLIPGTSGSYNEQFF
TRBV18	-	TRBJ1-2	CASSRGTGQTNYGYTF
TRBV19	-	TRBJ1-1	CASSKYWATGGEAFF
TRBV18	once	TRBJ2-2	CASSLLTGTGELFF
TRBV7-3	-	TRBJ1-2	CASSPIPGDSVGYTF
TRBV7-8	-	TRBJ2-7	CASSPRLGREEQYF
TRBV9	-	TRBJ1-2	CASGAGGWYGYTF
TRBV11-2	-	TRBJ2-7	CASSLGAGAIYEQYF
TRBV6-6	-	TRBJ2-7	CASSMGSRYEQYF
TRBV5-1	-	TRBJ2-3	CASSLTTGVSTDTQYF
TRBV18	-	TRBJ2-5	CASSPGLQETQYF
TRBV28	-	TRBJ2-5	CASSSGGASSETQYF
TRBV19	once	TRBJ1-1	CASSVLGNTEAFF
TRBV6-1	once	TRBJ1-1	CASSELDRFMNTEAFF
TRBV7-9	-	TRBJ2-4	CASSRQTGGIDIQYF
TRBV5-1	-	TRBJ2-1	CASSPKGTITYNEQFF
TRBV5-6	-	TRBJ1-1	CASSLVGGNTEAFF
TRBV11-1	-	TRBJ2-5	CASSLVGGGRETQYF
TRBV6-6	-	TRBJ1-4	CASRPGGGGEKLFF
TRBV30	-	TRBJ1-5	CAWSARVLNQPQHF
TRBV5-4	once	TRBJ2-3	CASQTPGYTQYF
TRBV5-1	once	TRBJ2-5	CASSLAGGETQYF
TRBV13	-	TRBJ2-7	CASSHRASTYEQYF
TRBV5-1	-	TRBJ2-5	CASSWSDTSQETQYF
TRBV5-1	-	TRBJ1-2	CASSLAPGNPYGYTF
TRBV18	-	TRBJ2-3	CASSSGQGMLTDTQYF
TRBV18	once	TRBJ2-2	CASSPRSYTNTGELFF
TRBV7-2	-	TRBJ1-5	CASSSSINNQPQHF
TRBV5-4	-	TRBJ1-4	CASSLKTGDEKLFF
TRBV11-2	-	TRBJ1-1	CASRRPGQVNEAFF
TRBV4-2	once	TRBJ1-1	CASSQDSSFTTEAFF